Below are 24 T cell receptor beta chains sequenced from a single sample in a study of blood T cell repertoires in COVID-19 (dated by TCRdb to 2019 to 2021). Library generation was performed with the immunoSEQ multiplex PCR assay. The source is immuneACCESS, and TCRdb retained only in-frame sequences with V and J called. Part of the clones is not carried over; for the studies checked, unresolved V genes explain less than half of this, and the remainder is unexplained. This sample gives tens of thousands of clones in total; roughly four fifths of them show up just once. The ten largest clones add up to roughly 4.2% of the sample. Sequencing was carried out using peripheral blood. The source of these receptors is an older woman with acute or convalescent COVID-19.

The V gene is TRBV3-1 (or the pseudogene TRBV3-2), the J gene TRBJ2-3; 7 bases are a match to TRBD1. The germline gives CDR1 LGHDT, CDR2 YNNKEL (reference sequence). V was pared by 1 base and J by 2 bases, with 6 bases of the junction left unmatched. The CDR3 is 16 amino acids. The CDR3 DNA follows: TGTGCCAGCAGCCAAGGTCCGGGACAGATCACAGATACGCAGTATTTT. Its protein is CASSQGPGQITDTQYF.

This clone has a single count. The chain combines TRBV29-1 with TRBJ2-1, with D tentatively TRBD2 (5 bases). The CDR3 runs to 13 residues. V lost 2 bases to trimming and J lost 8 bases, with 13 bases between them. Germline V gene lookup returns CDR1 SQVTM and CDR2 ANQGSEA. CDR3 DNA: TGCAGCGTTGAAACCCGGGGAGTGGATGAGCAGTTCTTC. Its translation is CSVETRGVDEQFF.

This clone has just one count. The CDR3 region is CASSSMALWHF. Here the CDR3 DNA reads TGTGCCAGCAGTTCGATGGCTTTGTGGCATTTT. The rearrangement uses TRBV28 and TRBJ1-5; D unresolved. Per germline, CDR1 MDHEN and CDR2 SYDVKM. The CDR3 is made up of 11 amino acids. V shed 4 bases and J shed 15 bases, with 13 bases lying between them.

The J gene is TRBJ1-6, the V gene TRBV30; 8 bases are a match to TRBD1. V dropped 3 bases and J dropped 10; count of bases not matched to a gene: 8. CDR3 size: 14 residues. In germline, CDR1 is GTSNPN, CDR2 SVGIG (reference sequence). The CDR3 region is CAWRLGQGRSPLHF. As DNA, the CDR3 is TGTGCCTGGAGGTTAGGACAGGGACGCTCACCCCTCCACTTT. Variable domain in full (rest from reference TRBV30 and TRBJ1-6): SQTIHQWPATLVQPVGSPLSLECTVEGTSNPNLYWYRQAAGRGLQLLFYSVGIGQISSEVPQNLSASRPQDRQFILSSKKLLLSDSGFYLCAWRLGQGRSPLHFGNGTRLTVT.

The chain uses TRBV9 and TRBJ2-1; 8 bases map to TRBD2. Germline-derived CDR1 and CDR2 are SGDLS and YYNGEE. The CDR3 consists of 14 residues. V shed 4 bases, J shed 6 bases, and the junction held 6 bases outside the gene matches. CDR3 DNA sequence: TGTGCCAGCAGCCCGAGCGGGGGCCTCAATGAGCAGTTCTTC. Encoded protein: CASSPSGGLNEQFF.

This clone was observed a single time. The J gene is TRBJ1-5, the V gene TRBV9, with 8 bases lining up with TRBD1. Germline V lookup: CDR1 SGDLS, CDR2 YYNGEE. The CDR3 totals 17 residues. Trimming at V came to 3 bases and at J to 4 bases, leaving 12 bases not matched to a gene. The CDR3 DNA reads TGTGCCAGCAGCGCAGACCCGGGACAGGCGAATAATCAGCCCCAGCATTTT. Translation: CASSADPGQANNQPQHF.

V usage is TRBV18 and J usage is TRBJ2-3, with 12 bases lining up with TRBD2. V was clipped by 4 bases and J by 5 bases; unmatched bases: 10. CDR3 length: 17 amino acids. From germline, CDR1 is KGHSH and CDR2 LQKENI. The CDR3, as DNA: TGTGCCAGCTCACTGACCCTAGCGGGGGGGCTTGGAGATACGCAGTATTTT. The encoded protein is CASSLTLAGGLGDTQYF.

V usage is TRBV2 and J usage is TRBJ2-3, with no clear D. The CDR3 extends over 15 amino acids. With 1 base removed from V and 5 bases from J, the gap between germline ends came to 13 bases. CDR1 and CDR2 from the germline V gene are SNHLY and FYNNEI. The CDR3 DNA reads TGTGCCAGCAGTGAAGACCCTGCCAGGAAAGATACGCAGTATTTT. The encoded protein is CASSEDPARKDTQYF.

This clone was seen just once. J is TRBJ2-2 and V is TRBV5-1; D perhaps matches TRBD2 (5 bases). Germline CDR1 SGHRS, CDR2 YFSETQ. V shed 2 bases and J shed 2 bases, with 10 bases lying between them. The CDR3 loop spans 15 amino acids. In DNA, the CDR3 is TGCGCCAGCAGCTTATTGGGAGAAAACACCGGGGAGCTGTTTTTT. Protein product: CASSLLGENTGELFF.

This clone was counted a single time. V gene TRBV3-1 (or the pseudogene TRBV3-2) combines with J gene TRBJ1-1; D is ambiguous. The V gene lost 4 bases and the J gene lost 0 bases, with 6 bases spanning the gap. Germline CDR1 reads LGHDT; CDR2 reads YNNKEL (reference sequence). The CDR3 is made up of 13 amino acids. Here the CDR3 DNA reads TGTGCCAGCAGCCGGCAGATGAACACTGAAGCTTTCTTT. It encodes CASSRQMNTEAFF.

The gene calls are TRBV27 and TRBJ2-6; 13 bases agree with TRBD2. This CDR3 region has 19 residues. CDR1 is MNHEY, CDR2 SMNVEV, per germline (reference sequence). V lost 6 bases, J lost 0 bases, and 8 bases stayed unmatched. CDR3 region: CASRVGTSGKYSGANVLTF. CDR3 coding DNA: TGTGCCAGCAGAGTGGGGACTAGCGGGAAGTACTCTGGGGCCAACGTCCTGACTTTC.

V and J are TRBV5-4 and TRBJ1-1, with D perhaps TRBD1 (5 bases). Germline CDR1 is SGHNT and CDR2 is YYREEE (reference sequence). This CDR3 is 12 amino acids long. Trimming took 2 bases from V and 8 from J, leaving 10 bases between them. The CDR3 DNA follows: TGTGCCAGCAGCTTTGAGGGGAGGGAAGCTTTCTTT. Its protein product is CASSFEGREAFF.

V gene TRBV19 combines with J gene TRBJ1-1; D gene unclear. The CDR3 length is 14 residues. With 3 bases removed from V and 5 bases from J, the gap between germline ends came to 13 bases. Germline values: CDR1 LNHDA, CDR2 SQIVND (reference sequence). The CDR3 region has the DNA TGTGCCAGTAGTATCAACAGAATCCGAACTGAAGCTTTCTTT. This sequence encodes CASSINRIRTEAFF.

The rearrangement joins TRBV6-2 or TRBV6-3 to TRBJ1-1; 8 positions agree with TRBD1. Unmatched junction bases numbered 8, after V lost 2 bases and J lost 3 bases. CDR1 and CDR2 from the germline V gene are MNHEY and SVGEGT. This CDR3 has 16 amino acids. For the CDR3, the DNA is TGTGCCAGCAGTTACCCAACAGGGGGGTCGGACACTGAAGCTTTCTTT. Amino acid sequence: CASSYPTGGSDTEAFF.

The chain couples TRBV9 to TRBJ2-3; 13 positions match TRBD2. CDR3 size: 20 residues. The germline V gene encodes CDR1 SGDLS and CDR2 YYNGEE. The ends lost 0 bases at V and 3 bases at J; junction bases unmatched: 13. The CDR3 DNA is TGTGCCAGCAGCGTAGAGGGACTAGCGGGAACCTTTGTCGGTACAGATACGCAGTATTTT. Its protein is CASSVEGLAGTFVGTDTQYF.

The CDR3 nucleotides read TGTGCCAGCAGTGAACCCAGAAATACAAATGAAAAACTGTTTTTT. Translating it yields CASSEPRNTNEKLFF. This chain joins TRBV28 and TRBJ1-4; D is uncertain. V dropped 5 bases and J dropped 5 bases, with 15 bases sitting between them. This CDR3 has 15 amino acids. Germline V gene data show CDR1 as MDHEN and CDR2 as SYDVKM.

The CDR3 region is CASSFFPDTQYF. The CDR3 nucleotides read TGTGCCAGCAGTTTCTTCCCAGATACGCAGTATTTT. The chain recombines TRBV12-3 or TRBV12-4 with TRBJ2-3, with D hard to call. V lost 3 bases, J lost 4 bases, and 5 bases lay in between. The CDR3 totals 12 residues.

The CDR3 loop is CAWSPLGGTYNEQFF. The CDR3 DNA is TGTGCCTGGAGTCCTCTGGGCGGGACCTACAATGAGCAGTTCTTC. The gene calls are TRBV30 and TRBJ2-1; maybe TRBD2 (6 bases). CDR1 is GTSNPN and CDR2 is SVGIG in the germline V gene (reference sequence). V lost 2 bases and J 2 bases, leaving 13 bases between the germline ends. There are 15 residues in the CDR3.

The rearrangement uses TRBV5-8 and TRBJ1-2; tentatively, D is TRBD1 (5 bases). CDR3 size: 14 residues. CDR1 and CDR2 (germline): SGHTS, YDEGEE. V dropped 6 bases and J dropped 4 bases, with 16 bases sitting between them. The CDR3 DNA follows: TGTGCCAGCACCCCCCGGGGGGTGGGCTATGGCTACACCTTC. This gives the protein CASTPRGVGYGYTF.

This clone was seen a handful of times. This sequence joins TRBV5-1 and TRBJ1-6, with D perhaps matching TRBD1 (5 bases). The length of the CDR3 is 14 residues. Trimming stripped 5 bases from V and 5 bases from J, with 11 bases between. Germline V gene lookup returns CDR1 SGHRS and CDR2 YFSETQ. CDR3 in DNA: TGCGCCAGCAGTAAAGGCAGGGATAATTCACCCCTCCACTTT. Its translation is CASSKGRDNSPLHF.

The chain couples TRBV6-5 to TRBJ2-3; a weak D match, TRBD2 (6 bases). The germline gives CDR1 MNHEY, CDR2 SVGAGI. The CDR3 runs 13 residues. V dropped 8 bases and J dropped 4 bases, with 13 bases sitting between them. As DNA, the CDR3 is TGTGCCAGCGGGGGGAATGCAGCAGATACGCAGTATTTT. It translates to CASGGNAADTQYF.

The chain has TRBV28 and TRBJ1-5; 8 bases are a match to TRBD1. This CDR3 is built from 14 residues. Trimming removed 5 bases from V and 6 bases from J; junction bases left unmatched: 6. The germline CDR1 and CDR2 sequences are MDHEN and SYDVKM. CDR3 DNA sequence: TGTGCCAGCAGTAGCCTACAGGGGGGTCAGCCCCAGCATTTT. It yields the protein CASSSLQGGQPQHF.

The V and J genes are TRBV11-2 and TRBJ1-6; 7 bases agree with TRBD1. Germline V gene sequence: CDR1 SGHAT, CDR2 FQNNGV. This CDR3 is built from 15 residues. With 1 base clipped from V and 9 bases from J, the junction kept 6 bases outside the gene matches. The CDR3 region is CASSLAGAGGSPLHF. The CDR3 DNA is TGTGCCAGCAGCTTAGCCGGGGCAGGGGGTTCACCCCTCCACTTT.

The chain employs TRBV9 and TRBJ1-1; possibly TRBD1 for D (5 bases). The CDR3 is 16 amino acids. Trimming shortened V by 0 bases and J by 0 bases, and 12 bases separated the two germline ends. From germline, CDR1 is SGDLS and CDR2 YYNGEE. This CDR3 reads CASSVADGGMNTEAFF. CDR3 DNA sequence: TGTGCCAGCAGCGTAGCTGACGGGGGTATGAACACTGAAGCTTTCTTT.